This T cell receptor (beta chain) was found in a study of breast tumors, draining lymph nodes, adjacent tissues. General study points: Most tumor T cells seemingly derive from lymph node, then expand in tumor. Tumor TCR diversity was below lymph nodes but above nontumor tissue. That most tumor T cells come from lymph nodes remained unproven. Luminal-like breast cancer showed significantly greater tumor-nontumor repertoire similarity than basal-like breast cancer did.

This clonotype has more than one count but fewer than ten. Its specificity is unknown. Each CDR3 protein is one row after TCRdb ran MiXCR on the multiplex PCR reads. The data show under 150,000 distinct CDR3 sequences, 15% to 20% seen once. Breast cancer patients provided tissue from their axillary draining lymph nodes. The CDR3 contains 15 residues. Germline V lookup: CDR1 MNHNS, CDR2 SASEGT. V lost 4 bases to trimming and J lost 5 bases, with 14 bases between them. The chain is built from TRBV6-1 and TRBJ2-2; possible D gene TRBD1, 6 bases. The clonotype was recovered from a female donor with breast cancer. Some clones in this sample may be carry-over from other donors' samples. Specimen: axillary lymph node tissue. DNA for the CDR3: TGTGCCAGCAGTGTTGAAGGGGGATCGACCGGGGAGCTGTTTTTT. It encodes CASSVEGGSTGELFF.